The entry below gives a single T cell receptor (beta chain) sequence along with its context. This sample is drawn from a study of blood T cell repertoires in COVID-19. Study-level background: Sources were T cells, B-cell-depleted T cells, or PBMCs; the material itself was cDNA or gDNA.

Authors' data handling: Amplification of reference gene primers provided the estimated nucleated cell counts. Repertoires were generated with immunoSEQ multiplex PCR, while TCRdb's copy carries only in-frame clones and drops some. The V and J calls and clone size come from that table; D and trimming were worked out from the DNA. The repertoire consists of about 100,000 clones, with more than 75% occurring once and the leading ten covering 15%. The sequence was obtained from a man aged 50-59 years with acute or convalescent COVID-19. Sequences were obtained from peripheral blood.

The CDR3 here is CASSLWREEYNEQFF. The DNA for the CDR3 is TGCGCCAGCAGCTTGTGGCGGGAGGAGTACAATGAGCAGTTCTTC. V gene TRBV5-1 combines with J gene TRBJ2-1; 8 nucleotides align to TRBD2. V trimming: 1 base; J trimming: 4 bases; junction bases outside the gene matches: 4. The germline V gene encodes CDR1 SGHRS and CDR2 YFSETQ. The CDR3 has 15 residues.